A single sample is the source of the 22 T cell receptor beta chains below, sequenced in a study of neurological immune-mediated disorders. TCRdb re-derived calls from the 5' RACE reads in MiXCR, one entry per CDR3 protein. The sample shows 60,000 or so distinct CDR3 sequences, around 3.4% of them seen only once. Sequenced: PBMCs. The receptor source for this set is a woman in her sixties or seventies with multiple sclerosis.

This clonotype has a count of ten or more. This chain joins TRBV20-1 and TRBJ1-3; D gene unclear. This CDR3 comprises 12 residues. Trimming left V 4 bases short and J 2 bases short, with 6 bases between. CDR1 is DFQATT, CDR2 SNEGSKA, per germline (reference sequence). The CDR3 sequence: CSATGPGNTIYF. The CDR3 DNA is TGCAGTGCTACGGGCCCTGGAAACACCATATATTTT.

This clonotype has ten or more counts. V is TRBV5-1 and J is TRBJ2-7, with 11 positions matching TRBD1. Per the germline V gene, CDR1 is SGHRS and CDR2 is YFSETQ. The V and J ends lost 3 bases and 3 bases, in that order; junction bases with no gene match: 11. CDR3 size: 17 residues. The CDR3 bases are TGCGCCAGCAGCTCCCAGGACAGGGGGCGGTGGGGCTACGAGCAGTACTTC. Amino acids: CASSSQDRGRWGYEQYF.

This clonotype appeared many times. The chain combines TRBV5-1 with TRBJ1-6; TRBD1 aligns across 9 bases. In germline, CDR1 is SGHRS, CDR2 YFSETQ. J was trimmed by 7 bases and V by 4 bases; bases with no gene match: 6. The CDR3 spans 15 residues. Here the CDR3 reads CASSLRDRANSPLHF. In nucleotides, the CDR3 is TGCGCCAGCAGCCTCCGGGACAGGGCCAATTCACCCCTCCACTTT.

This clonotype was recorded many times. V usage is TRBV20-1 and J usage is TRBJ2-3, with D unclear. CDR1 and CDR2 (germline): DFQATT, SNEGSKA (reference sequence). Trimming left V 6 bases short and J 2 bases short, with 9 bases between. This CDR3 has 12 amino acids. The CDR3: CSAPEYTDTQYF. The CDR3 nucleotides read TGCAGTGCCCCAGAATACACAGATACGCAGTATTTT.

This clonotype was found many times. This chain joins TRBV7-2 and TRBJ2-1, with 10 bases that match TRBD1. CDR3 length: 15 residues. Germline V gene data show CDR1 as SGHTA and CDR2 as FQGNSA. V shed 5 bases, J shed 7 bases, and the junction held 8 bases outside the gene matches. The CDR3, as DNA: TGTGCCAGCAGCCCCTACTGGGACAGGGGTAATGAGCAGTTCTTC. Amino acid sequence: CASSPYWDRGNEQFF.

This clonotype was recorded many times. The chain couples TRBV7-9 to TRBJ2-1; possible D gene TRBD2, 6 bases. The CDR3 spans 16 residues. From germline, CDR1 is SEHNR and CDR2 FQNEAQ (reference sequence). V lost 5 bases to trimming and J lost 6 bases, with 20 bases between them. The DNA for the CDR3 is TGTGCCAGCAGCCCACCGGGGACTCGTGCTTCCAATGAGCAGTTCTTC. It encodes CASSPPGTRASNEQFF.

There are many counts of this clonotype. The chain uses TRBV6-6 and TRBJ1-2; no clear D gene. Germline V gene data show CDR1 as MNHNY and CDR2 as SVGAGI (reference sequence). The CDR3 runs 11 residues. Between the trimmed V and J ends, which lost 8 bases and 10 bases, there was a span of 14 bases. CDR3 in amino acids: CASYGADVYTF. CDR3 nucleotides: TGTGCCAGCTACGGCGCGGATGTCTACACCTTC.

This clonotype has a count of ten or more. The CDR3 DNA sequence: TGTGCCAGCAGCTCTAGTTGGGATAACTATGGCTACACCTTC. It codes for CASSSSWDNYGYTF. The chain recombines TRBV7-2 with TRBJ1-2; D ambiguous. Trimming shortened V by 4 bases and J by 1 base, and 10 bases separated the two germline ends. Germline CDR1 SGHTA, CDR2 FQGNSA. The CDR3 runs 14 residues. The whole variable domain, remainder taken from reference TRBV7-2 and TRBJ1-2, is GAGVSQSPSNKVTEKGKDVELRCDPISGHTALYWYRQSLGQGLEFLIYFQGNSAPDKSGLPSDRFSAERTGGSVSTLTIQRTQQEDSAVYLCASSSSWDNYGYTFGSGTRLTVV.

The rearrangement joins TRBV15 to TRBJ2-2; 7 nucleotides line up with TRBD2. The CDR3 is 13 amino acids. V trimming: 2 bases; J trimming: 7 bases; junction bases outside the gene matches: 1. CDR1 and CDR2 (germline): LNHNV, YYDKDF (reference sequence). CDR3 loop: CATSRLAVGELFF. In nucleotides, the CDR3 is TGTGCCACCAGCAGACTAGCGGTCGGGGAGCTGTTTTTT.

The table lists this clonotype with many counts. The chain carries TRBV20-1 and TRBJ2-3, with D possibly called TRBD1 or TRBD2 (5 bases each). Between the trimmed V and J ends, which lost 0 bases and 1 base, there was a span of 11 bases. The length of the CDR3 is 15 residues. Germline loops: CDR1 DFQATT, CDR2 SNEGSKA (reference sequence). The CDR3 coding sequence is TGCAGTGCTAGAGATTTGAGGGGACGCACAGATACGCAGTATTTT. This encodes CSARDLRGRTDTQYF.

Ten or more counts support this clonotype. The gene calls are TRBV10-3 and TRBJ2-1; D is perhaps TRBD1 (5 bases). The germline V gene encodes CDR1 ENHRY and CDR2 SYGVKD. The V gene lost 10 bases and the J gene lost 4 bases, with 23 bases spanning the gap. This CDR3 is 16 amino acids long. CDR3 nucleotides: TGTGCCACTAAGACCTCTGACAGTCCCTTTTACAATGAGCAGTTCTTC. Amino acid sequence: CATKTSDSPFYNEQFF.

This clonotype was recorded at least ten times. This chain connects TRBV6-6 to TRBJ2-7; possible D gene TRBD2, 5 bases. The germline V gene has CDR1 MNHNY and CDR2 SVGAGI (reference sequence). The CDR3 has 15 residues. The V end lost 5 bases, the J end lost 5 bases, and 19 bases lay between the germline ends. In DNA form, the CDR3 reads TGTGCCAGCAGTCCCATTAGCGCAGGCTCGGACGAGCAGTACTTC. Amino acids: CASSPISAGSDEQYF.

This clonotype was detected ten times or more. V is TRBV5-1 and J is TRBJ2-1; no clear D gene. V was cut by 4 bases and J by 0 bases, with 14 bases left in between. The length of the CDR3 is 16 residues. Germline V lookup: CDR1 SGHRS, CDR2 YFSETQ. CDR3 in amino acids: CASSLTPTRSYNEQFF. The CDR3 DNA sequence: TGCGCCAGCAGCCTTACCCCTACCCGCTCCTACAATGAGCAGTTCTTC.

This clonotype was observed at least ten times. The chain is built from TRBV5-1 and TRBJ2-6; no clear D. Germline CDR1 and CDR2: SGHRS and YFSETQ. Trimming stripped 4 bases from V and 1 base from J, with 6 bases between. The CDR3 totals 14 residues. CDR3 nucleotide sequence: TGCGCCAGCAGCCTCCTATCTGGGGCCAACGTCCTGACTTTC. This encodes CASSLLSGANVLTF.

In its sample, this clonotype was seen many times. The V gene is TRBV12-3 or TRBV12-4, the J gene TRBJ2-5; D assignment may be TRBD1 or TRBD2 (5 bases each). Deletions cut 7 bases from V and 5 bases from J, with 14 bases between. The CDR3 length is 13 residues. The CDR3 region is CASTRGRWETQYF. CDR3 nucleotide sequence: TGTGCCAGCACGAGGGGACGGTGGGAGACCCAGTACTTC.

This clonotype was recorded many times. This chain joins TRBV28 and TRBJ1-6; TRBD1 agrees at 7 bases. V gave up 6 bases and J gave up 5 bases; unmatched junction bases: 7. CDR1 and CDR2 (germline): MDHEN, SYDVKM. The CDR3 consists of 15 residues. In DNA form, the CDR3 reads TGTGCCAGCAGGATGTCCGGGACAGATAATTCACCCCTCCACTTT. Protein product: CASRMSGTDNSPLHF. Variable domain in full (rest from reference TRBV28 and TRBJ1-6): DVKVTQSSRYLVKRTGEKVFLECVQDMDHENMFWYRQDPGLGLRLIYFSYDVKMKEKGDIPEGYSVSREKKERFSLILESASTNQTSMYLCASRMSGTDNSPLHFGNGTRLTVT.

This clonotype appeared many times. The chain joins TRBV20-1 to TRBJ1-5; D gene unclear. CDR1 DFQATT and CDR2 SNEGSKA come from the germline V gene (reference sequence). The CDR3 has 15 residues. V lost 0 bases and J lost 0, with 9 bases in between. The CDR3 bases are TGCAGTGCTAGAGATCTTCTTGCTAGCAATCAGCCCCAGCATTTT. This encodes CSARDLLASNQPQHF.

This clonotype occurred many times. The V and J genes are TRBV5-1 and TRBJ2-1, with 7 bases lining up with TRBD1. Germline assignment: CDR1 SGHRS and CDR2 YFSETQ. J was trimmed by 4 bases and V by 1 base; bases with no gene match: 8. The CDR3 length is 16 residues. The CDR3 loop reads CASSLYRAGGYNEQFF. The CDR3 DNA reads as TGCGCCAGCAGCTTGTACCGGGCAGGGGGATACAATGAGCAGTTCTTC.

This clonotype occurred many times. This sequence joins TRBV4-1 and TRBJ2-7; D is undetermined. Germline V gives CDR1 MGHRA, CDR2 YSYEKL. This CDR3 is built from 15 residues. Between the trimmed V and J ends, which lost 1 base and 0 bases, there was a span of 10 bases. The CDR3 here is CASSQAASSSYEQYF. The CDR3 nucleotides read TGCGCCAGCAGCCAAGCCGCCAGCTCCTCCTACGAGCAGTACTTC.

This clonotype has a count of ten or more. This chain uses TRBV4-3 with TRBJ2-7; D uncertain. V shed 0 bases and J shed 3 bases, with 9 bases lying between them. CDR3 size: 14 residues. Per the germline V gene, CDR1 is LGHNA and CDR2 is YSLEER. In DNA, the CDR3 is TGCGCCAGCAGCCAAGATGTCTCCTACTACGAGCAGTACTTC. Its translation is CASSQDVSYYEQYF.

This clonotype was counted at least ten times. This rearrangement joins TRBV14 to TRBJ2-3; no definite D call. The V end lost 4 bases, the J end lost 2 bases, and 13 bases lay between the germline ends. Per the germline V gene, CDR1 is SGHDN and CDR2 is FVKESK. CDR3 size: 15 residues. The CDR3 coding sequence is TGTGCCAGCAGCCGCCAGGAGTGGAACACAGATACGCAGTATTTT. Residues: CASSRQEWNTDTQYF.

This clonotype was seen ten or more times. The chain uses TRBV10-2 and TRBJ1-5, with 7 bases matching TRBD1. With 0 bases clipped from V and 2 bases from J, the junction kept 13 bases outside the gene matches. The germline V gene has CDR1 WSHSY and CDR2 SAAADI. The CDR3 sequence is 19 residues long. In nucleotides, the CDR3 is TGCGCCAGCAGTGAGTCGGGGCTACTAACAGGGGTCCGCAATCAGCCCCAGCATTTT. It yields the protein CASSESGLLTGVRNQPQHF.